This T cell receptor beta chain came from a study of T-cell memory formation after mild COVID-19. Germline V CDR1 and CDR2: GTSNPN, SVGIG (reference sequence). The CDR3 loop spans 18 amino acids. The V segment lost 2 bases and the J segment 1 base; nucleotides outside the gene matches: 16. TCRdb analysed the 5' RACE reads with MiXCR anew, one entry per CDR3 protein. The sample includes about 390,000 distinct CDR3 sequences, roughly 15% of them seen just once. Study-level results: Largely, contracting CD4+ clones fell within CM and EM, and contracting CD8+ clones within EMRA.

In regard to this clonotype: The antigen is unknown.

This clonotype was obtained from a man aged 18 to 30 who had mild COVID-19 (a few samples of this study predate the infection). Cell type and time point are not known. The rearrangement links TRBV30 to TRBJ2-7, with 8 bases aligning to TRBD1. Sequences were obtained from PBMCs or a T cell subset sorted from them (not recorded which). The CDR3 loop is CAWSSPSTGEGISYEQYF. CDR3 nucleotide sequence: TGTGCCTGGAGTTCACCATCGACAGGGGAAGGGATATCCTACGAGCAGTACTTC.